This passage covers 9 T cell receptor beta chains from one sample sequenced in a study of Ad26.COV2.S vaccination and SARS-CoV-2 variants. Assay used: immunoSEQ multiplex PCR; TCRdb lists only in-frame clones, some missing. Found here are over 400,000 clones, about 90% of them singletons; the top ten hold around 4.5%. The sample's treatment: about 20 received Ad26.COV2.S at low or high dose, single or two shots; roughly five received placebo; per-sample allocation not given. Each sample was drawn 63 days after the first injection (of vaccine or placebo). The sequences come from peripheral blood, collected in a trial of Ad26.COV2.S vaccine versus placebo. The receptors shown here come from a person between 18 and 65 years old who received the Ad26.COV2.S COVID-19 vaccine or a placebo.

The rearrangement joins TRBV6-6 to TRBJ1-1; TRBD1 is a possible D gene (5 bases). In germline, CDR1 is MNHNY, CDR2 SVGAGI (reference sequence). V dropped 7 bases and J dropped 0 bases, with 9 bases sitting between them. This CDR3 has 13 amino acids. The CDR3 here is CASTQGLNTEAFF. The CDR3, as DNA: TGTGCCAGCACGCAGGGCCTGAACACTGAAGCTTTCTTT.

J is TRBJ2-1 and V is TRBV7-2; D might be TRBD1 (6 bases). Germline V gives CDR1 SGHTA, CDR2 FQGNSA. This CDR3 has 14 amino acids. V lost 5 bases and J lost 3, with 11 bases in between. CDR3 coding DNA: TGTGCCAGCAGCCCAGAGGACAGCTACAATGAGCAGTTCTTC. This translates into CASSPEDSYNEQFF. The whole variable domain, remainder taken from reference TRBV7-2 and TRBJ2-1, is GAGVSQSPSNKVTEKGKDVELRCDPISGHTALYWYRQSLGQGLEFLIYFQGNSAPDKSGLPSDRFSAERTGGSVSTLTIQRTQQEDSAVYLCASSPEDSYNEQFFGPGTRLTVL.

The V gene is TRBV19, the J gene TRBJ2-2, with a possible D match to TRBD2 (5 bases). Germline V gives CDR1 LNHDA, CDR2 SQIVND (reference sequence). The CDR3 is made up of 15 amino acids. V lost 6 bases and J 0 bases, leaving 11 bases between the germline ends. CDR3 residues: CASRAEGANTGELFF. CDR3 DNA: TGTGCCAGTAGGGCAGAGGGAGCGAACACCGGGGAGCTGTTTTTT.

The chain uses TRBV10-3 and TRBJ2-7, with 7 nucleotides matching TRBD1. This CDR3 is built from 14 residues. Germline V lookup: CDR1 ENHRY, CDR2 SYGVKD. V shed 6 bases, J shed 0 bases, and the junction held 5 bases outside the gene matches. The CDR3 DNA reads as TGTGCCATCAGCGACCGGGACAGCTCCTACGAGCAGTACTTC. The encoded protein is CAISDRDSSYEQYF.

This chain links TRBV28 with TRBJ2-1, with D possibly matching TRBD2 (6 bases). CDR1 MDHEN and CDR2 SYDVKM come from the germline V gene. The V and J ends lost 3 bases and 4 bases respectively, with 13 bases between them. The CDR3 has 15 amino acids. CDR3 in amino acids: CASSFTGVGYNEQFF. For the CDR3, the DNA is TGTGCCAGCAGTTTCACGGGGGTCGGTTACAATGAGCAGTTCTTC.

The chain couples TRBV19 to TRBJ2-7; TRBD2 agrees at 7 bases. In germline, CDR1 is LNHDA, CDR2 SQIVND (reference sequence). This CDR3 is built from 15 residues. The V gene end was trimmed by 0 bases and the J gene end by 0 bases; junction bases not matched to a gene: 2. In DNA form, the CDR3 reads TGTGCCAGTAGTATAGAGGCGGGAGCCTCCTACGAGCAGTACTTC. Protein: CASSIEAGASYEQYF.

The chain links TRBV5-6 to TRBJ2-3, with a possible D match to TRBD2 (6 bases). Germline V gene lookup returns CDR1 SGHDT and CDR2 YYEEEE. Deletions cut 0 bases from V and 3 bases from J, with 8 bases between. This CDR3 has 14 amino acids. CDR3 protein: CASSLGLGTDTQYF. The CDR3 bases are TGTGCCAGCAGCTTGGGACTAGGGACAGATACGCAGTATTTT.

The chain carries TRBV28 and TRBJ2-5, with D unclear. Germline V gene sequence: CDR1 MDHEN, CDR2 SYDVKM. Trimming cost V 2 bases and J 5 bases, with 9 bases left between them. The CDR3 length is 13 residues. This chain's CDR3 is CASSLRYPETQYF. CDR3 DNA: TGTGCCAGCAGTTTACGGTACCCGGAGACCCAGTACTTC. Full variable domain (missing parts from reference TRBV28 and TRBJ2-5): DVKVTQSSRYLVKRTGEKVFLECVQDMDHENMFWYRQDPGLGLRLIYFSYDVKMKEKGDIPEGYSVSREKKERFSLILESASTNQTSMYLCASSLRYPETQYFGPGTRLLVL.

A few counts support this clone. The chain links TRBV7-9 to TRBJ2-6; 7 bases match TRBD1. The CDR3 consists of 16 residues. V lost 5 bases to trimming and J lost 1 base; unmatched junction nucleotides: 5. The germline V gene encodes CDR1 SEHNR and CDR2 FQNEAQ (reference sequence). CDR3 loop: CASSRQGGSGANVLTF. The CDR3 DNA reads as TGTGCCAGCAGCCGACAGGGCGGTTCTGGGGCCAACGTCCTGACTTTC.